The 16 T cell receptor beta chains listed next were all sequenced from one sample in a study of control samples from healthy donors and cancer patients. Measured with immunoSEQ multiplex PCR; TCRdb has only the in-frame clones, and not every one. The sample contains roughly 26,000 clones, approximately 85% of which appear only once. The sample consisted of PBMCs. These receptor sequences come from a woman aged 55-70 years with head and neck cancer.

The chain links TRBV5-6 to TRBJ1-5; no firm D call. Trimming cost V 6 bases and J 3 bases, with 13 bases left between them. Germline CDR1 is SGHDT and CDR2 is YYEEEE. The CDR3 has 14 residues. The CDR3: CASTYWGDNQPQHF. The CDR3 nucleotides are TGTGCCAGCACCTACTGGGGTGACAATCAGCCCCAGCATTTT.

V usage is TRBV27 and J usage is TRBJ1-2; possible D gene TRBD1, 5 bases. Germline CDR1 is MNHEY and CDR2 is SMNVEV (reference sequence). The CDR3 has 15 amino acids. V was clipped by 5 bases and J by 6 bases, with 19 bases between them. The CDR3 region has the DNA TGTGCCAGCAGTCCCAGGGAAGGGATACGACATGGCTACACCTTC. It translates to CASSPREGIRHGYTF.

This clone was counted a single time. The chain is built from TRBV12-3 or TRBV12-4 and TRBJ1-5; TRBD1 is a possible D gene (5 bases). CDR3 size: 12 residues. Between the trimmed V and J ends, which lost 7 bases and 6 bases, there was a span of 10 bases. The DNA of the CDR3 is TGTGCCAGCACCTTGGGGGGTCAGCCCCAGCATTTT. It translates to CASTLGGQPQHF.

CDR3 in DNA: TGTGCCAGCAGCCCGGGGGGACCAGGGGATAGTCAGCCCCAGCATTTT. Its protein is CASSPGGPGDSQPQHF. V is TRBV11-3 and J is TRBJ1-5; possible D gene TRBD1, 6 bases. Looked up from germline, CDR1 is SGHNT and CDR2 is YENEEA. CDR3 size: 16 residues. With 5 bases removed from V and 6 bases from J, the gap between germline ends came to 20 bases.

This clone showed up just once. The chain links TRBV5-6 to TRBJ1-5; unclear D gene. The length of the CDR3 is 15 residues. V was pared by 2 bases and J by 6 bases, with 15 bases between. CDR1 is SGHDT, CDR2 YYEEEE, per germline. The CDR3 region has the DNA TGTGCCAGCAGCTTTTCAACACGGTTCGGTCAGCCCCAGCATTTT. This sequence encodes CASSFSTRFGQPQHF.

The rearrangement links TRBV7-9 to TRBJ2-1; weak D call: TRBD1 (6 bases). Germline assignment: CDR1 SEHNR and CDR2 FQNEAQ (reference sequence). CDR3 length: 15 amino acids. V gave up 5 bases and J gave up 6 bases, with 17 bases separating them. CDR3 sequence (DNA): TGTGCCAGCAGCCCGATTATTGGGGGCTTCAATGAGCAGTTCTTC. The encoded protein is CASSPIIGGFNEQFF.

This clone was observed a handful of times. As DNA, the CDR3 is TGTGCCAGCAGCTTGGAACAGTCAAAATCGGGGGAGCAGTACTTC. It translates to CASSLEQSKSGEQYF. This chain connects TRBV5-4 to TRBJ2-7, with a tentative D call TRBD2 (5 bases). CDR1 and CDR2 (germline): SGHNT, YYREEE (reference sequence). There are 15 residues in the CDR3. Trimming took off 0 bases at V and 7 bases at J, with 17 bases between the two ends. The full variable domain, its missing parts supplied by reference TRBV5-4 and TRBJ2-7, is ETGVTQSPTHLIKTRGQQVTLRCSSQSGHNTVSWYQQALGQGPQFIFQYYREEENGRGNFPPRFSGLQFPNYSSELNVNALELDDSALYLCASSLEQSKSGEQYFGPGTRLTVT.

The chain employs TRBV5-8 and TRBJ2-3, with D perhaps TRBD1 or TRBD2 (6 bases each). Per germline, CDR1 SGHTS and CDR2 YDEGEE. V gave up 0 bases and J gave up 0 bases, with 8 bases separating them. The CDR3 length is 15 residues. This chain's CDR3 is CASSLGGASTDTQYF. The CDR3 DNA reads TGTGCCAGCAGCTTGGGGGGGGCTAGCACAGATACGCAGTATTTT.

CDR3 protein: CAISVTENYGYTF. Here the CDR3 DNA reads TGTGCCATCAGTGTGACAGAAAACTATGGCTACACCTTC. This chain joins TRBV10-3 and TRBJ1-2; D is possibly TRBD1 (5 bases). The CDR3 totals 13 residues. Germline V CDR1 and CDR2: ENHRY, SYGVKD. The V gene lost 4 bases and the J gene lost 2 bases, with 8 bases spanning the gap.

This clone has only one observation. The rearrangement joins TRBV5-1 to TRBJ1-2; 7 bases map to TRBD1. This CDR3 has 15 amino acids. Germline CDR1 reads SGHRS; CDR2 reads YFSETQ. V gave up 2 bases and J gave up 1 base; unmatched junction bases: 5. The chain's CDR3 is CASSLRTGINYGYTF. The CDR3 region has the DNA TGCGCCAGCAGCTTACGGACAGGTATTAACTATGGCTACACCTTC.

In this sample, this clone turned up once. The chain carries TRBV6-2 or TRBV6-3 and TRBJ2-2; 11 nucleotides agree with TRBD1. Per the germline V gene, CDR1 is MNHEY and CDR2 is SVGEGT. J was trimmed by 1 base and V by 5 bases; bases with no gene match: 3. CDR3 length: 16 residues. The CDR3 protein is CASSRTGGLNTGELFF. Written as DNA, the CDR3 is TGTGCCAGCAGTCGGACAGGGGGCTTGAACACCGGGGAGCTGTTTTTT.

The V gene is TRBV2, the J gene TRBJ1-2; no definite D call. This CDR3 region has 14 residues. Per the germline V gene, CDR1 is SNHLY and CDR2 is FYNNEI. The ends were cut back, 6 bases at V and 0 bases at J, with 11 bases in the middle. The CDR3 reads CASRGGLANYGYTF. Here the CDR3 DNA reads TGTGCCAGCAGGGGAGGGTTAGCTAACTATGGCTACACCTTC.

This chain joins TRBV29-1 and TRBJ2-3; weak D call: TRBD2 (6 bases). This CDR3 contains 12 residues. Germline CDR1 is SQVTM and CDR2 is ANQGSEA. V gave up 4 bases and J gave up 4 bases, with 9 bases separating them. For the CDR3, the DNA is TGCAGCGTTGTAGGAGGGGCAGATACGCAGTATTTT. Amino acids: CSVVGGADTQYF.

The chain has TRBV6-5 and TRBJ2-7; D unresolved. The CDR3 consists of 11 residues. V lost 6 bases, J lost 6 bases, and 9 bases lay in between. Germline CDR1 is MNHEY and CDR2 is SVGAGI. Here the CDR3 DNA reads TGTGCCAGCAGCTCTGAGGTCGAGCAGTACTTC. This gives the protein CASSSEVEQYF.

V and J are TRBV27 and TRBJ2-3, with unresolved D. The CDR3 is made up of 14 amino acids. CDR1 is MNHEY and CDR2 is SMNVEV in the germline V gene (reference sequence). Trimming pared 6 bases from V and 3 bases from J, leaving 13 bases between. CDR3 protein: CASSSWAGTDTQYF. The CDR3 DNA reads TGTGCCAGCAGCTCTTGGGCAGGTACAGATACGCAGTATTTT.

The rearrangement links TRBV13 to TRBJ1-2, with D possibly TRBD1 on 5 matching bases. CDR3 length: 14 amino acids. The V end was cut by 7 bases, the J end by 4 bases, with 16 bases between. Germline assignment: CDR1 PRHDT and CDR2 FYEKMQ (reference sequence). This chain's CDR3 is CASTSSQGRYGYTF. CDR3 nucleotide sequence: TGTGCCAGCACCTCTAGCCAGGGCCGCTATGGCTACACCTTC. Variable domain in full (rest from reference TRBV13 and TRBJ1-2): AAGVIQSPRHLIKEKRETATLKCYPIPRHDTVYWYQQGPGQDPQFLISFYEKMQSDKGSIPDRFSAQQFSDYHSELNMSSLELGDSALYFCASTSSQGRYGYTFGSGTRLTVV.